The source of this T cell receptor beta chain is a study of shared clonotypes between healthy human individuals. General study results and limits: Generally, estimated richness proved larger in naive subsets than it did in memory subsets.

CDR1 GTSNPN and CDR2 SVGIG come from the germline V gene (reference sequence). CDR3 length: 15 amino acids. V lost 1 base, J lost 5 bases, and 14 bases lay in between. Measured with immunoSEQ multiplex PCR; TCRdb has only the in-frame clones, and not every one. This sample has 2 million to 3 million clones, with more than 80% found just once. Points on this clone: What it recognizes is unknown.

The sequence came from a young man in good health. What was sequenced was naive CD4+ T cells sorted from blood. Subset denoted: CD45RA+ positively selected. The chain couples TRBV30 to TRBJ1-4, with D tentatively TRBD1 (5 bases). In DNA form, the CDR3 reads TGTGCCTGGAGTGGTAGGGGATTATCCAATGAAAAACTGTTTTTT. Residues: CAWSGRGLSNEKLFF.